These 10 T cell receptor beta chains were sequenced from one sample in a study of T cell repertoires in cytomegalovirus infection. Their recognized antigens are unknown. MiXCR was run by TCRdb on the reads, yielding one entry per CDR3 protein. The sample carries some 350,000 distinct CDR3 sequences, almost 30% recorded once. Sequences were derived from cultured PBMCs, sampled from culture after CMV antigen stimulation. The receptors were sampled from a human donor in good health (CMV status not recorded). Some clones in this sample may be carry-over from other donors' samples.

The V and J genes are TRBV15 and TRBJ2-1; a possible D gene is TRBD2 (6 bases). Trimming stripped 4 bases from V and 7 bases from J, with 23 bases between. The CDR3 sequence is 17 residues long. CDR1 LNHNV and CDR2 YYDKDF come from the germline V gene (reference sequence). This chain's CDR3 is CATSITNGTGPGNEQFF. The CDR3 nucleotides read TGTGCCACCAGCATTACCAACGGGACTGGTCCTGGGAATGAGCAGTTCTTC. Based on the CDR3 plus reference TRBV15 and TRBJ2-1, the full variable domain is DAMVIQNPRYQVTQFGKPVTLSCSQTLNHNVMYWYQQKSSQAPKLLFHYYDKDFNNEADTPDNFQSRRPNTSFCFLDIRSPGLGDTAMYLCATSITNGTGPGNEQFFGPGTRLTVL.

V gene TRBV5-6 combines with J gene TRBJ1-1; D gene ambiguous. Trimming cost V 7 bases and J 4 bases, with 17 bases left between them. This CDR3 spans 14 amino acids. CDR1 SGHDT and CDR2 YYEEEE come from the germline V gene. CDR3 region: CASSGRGGSTEAFF. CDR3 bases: TGTGCCAGCTCTGGGCGAGGCGGGAGCACTGAAGCTTTCTTT.

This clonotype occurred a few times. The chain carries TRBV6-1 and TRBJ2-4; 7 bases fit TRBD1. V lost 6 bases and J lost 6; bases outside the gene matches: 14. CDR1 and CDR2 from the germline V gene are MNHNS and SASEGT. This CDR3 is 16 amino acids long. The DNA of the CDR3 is TGTGCCAGCAGCGACGCCCAGGTGGGACAGACAAACATTCAGTACTTC. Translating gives CASSDAQVGQTNIQYF.

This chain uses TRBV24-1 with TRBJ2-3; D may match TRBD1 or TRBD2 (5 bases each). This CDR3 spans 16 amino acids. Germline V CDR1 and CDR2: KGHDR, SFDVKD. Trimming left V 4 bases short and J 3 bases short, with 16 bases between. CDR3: CATSDITGDGTDTQYF. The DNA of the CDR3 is TGTGCCACCAGTGACATCACCGGGGACGGGACAGATACGCAGTATTTT.

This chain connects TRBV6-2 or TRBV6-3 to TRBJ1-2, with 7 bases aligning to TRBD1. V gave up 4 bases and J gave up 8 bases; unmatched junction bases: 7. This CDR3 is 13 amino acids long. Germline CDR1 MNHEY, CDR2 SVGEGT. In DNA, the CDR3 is TGTGCCAGCAGTTGGTACAGGGGAGGAGGCTACACCTTC. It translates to CASSWYRGGGYTF.

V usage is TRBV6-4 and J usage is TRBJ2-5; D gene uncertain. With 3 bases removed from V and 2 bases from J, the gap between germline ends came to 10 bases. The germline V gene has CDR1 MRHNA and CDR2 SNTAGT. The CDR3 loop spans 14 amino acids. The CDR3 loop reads CASSEGPEQETQYF. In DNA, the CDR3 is TGTGCCAGCAGTGAGGGTCCAGAACAAGAGACCCAGTACTTC.

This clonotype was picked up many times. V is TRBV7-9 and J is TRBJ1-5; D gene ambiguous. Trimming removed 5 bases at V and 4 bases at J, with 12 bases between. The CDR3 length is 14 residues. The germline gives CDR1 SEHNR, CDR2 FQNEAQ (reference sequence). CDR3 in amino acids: CASSHPGLNQPQHF. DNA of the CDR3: TGTGCCAGCAGCCACCCAGGCTTAAATCAGCCCCAGCATTTT.

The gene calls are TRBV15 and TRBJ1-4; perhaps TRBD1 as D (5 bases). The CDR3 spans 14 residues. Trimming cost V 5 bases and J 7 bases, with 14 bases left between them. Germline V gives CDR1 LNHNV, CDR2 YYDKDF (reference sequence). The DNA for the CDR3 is TGTGCCACCAGCGACAGCTCGAGAGGTGAAAAACTGTTTTTT. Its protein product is CATSDSSRGEKLFF.

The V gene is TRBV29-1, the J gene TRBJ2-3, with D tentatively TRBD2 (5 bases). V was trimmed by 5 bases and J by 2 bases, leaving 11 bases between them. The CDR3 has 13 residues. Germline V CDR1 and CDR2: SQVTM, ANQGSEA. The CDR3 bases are TGCAGCGTTCGCAGGACTTACACAGATACGCAGTATTTT. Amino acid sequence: CSVRRTYTDTQYF.

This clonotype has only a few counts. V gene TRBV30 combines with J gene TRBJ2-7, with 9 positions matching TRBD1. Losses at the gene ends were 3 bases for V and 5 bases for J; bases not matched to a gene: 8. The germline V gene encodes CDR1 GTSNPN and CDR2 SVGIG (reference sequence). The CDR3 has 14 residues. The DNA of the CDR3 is TGTGCCTGGAGCGAGACAGGGGGATTAAACGAGCAGTACTTC. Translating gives CAWSETGGLNEQYF.